This T cell receptor beta chain was retrieved from a study of T cells in narcolepsy. Background on the study: Healthy controls were enrolled alongside patients with narcolepsy type 1 or type 2. Study-wide findings and caveats: Autoreactive HCRT-specific and TRIB2-specific clonotypes were marked in same-patient CSF-versus-blood CD4+ comparisons. Autoreactive clonotypes reportedly recurred in blood of same and different patients, not controls.

Comment on this clone: The antigen is not known.

The method was immunoSEQ multiplex PCR; TCRdb's version includes in-frame clones alone and lacks a portion of them. This table holds some 30,000 clones, under 85% found once. Germline V gene sequence: CDR1 MNHEY, CDR2 SVGAGI. Trimming took 5 bases from V and 9 from J, leaving 10 bases between them. This CDR3 is 12 amino acids long. Sequenced sample: CD45RA- memory CD4+ T cells from PBMCs. This receptor was taken from a human donor with narcolepsy. The chain employs TRBV6-5 and TRBJ1-4; D gene ambiguous. CDR3: CASSEQLKKLFF. CDR3 nucleotide sequence: TGTGCCAGCAGTGAACAACTGAAAAAACTGTTTTTT.